This T cell receptor (beta chain) stems from a study of T cell responses to AZD1222 COVID-19 vaccine. The count of this clone is one. Its specificity is unknown. Trimming removed 3 bases from V and 0 bases from J, with 13 bases in between. The germline gives CDR1 SGDLS, CDR2 YYNGEE. There are 16 residues in the CDR3. TCRdb keeps only in-frame clones here, not all; method: immunoSEQ multiplex PCR. In the table there are about 90,000 clones, 85% to 90% of which are singletons. Findings of the study overall: Spike was spanned by vaccine-associated CD4 TCRs, with dominance at 160-218 and 743-854.

The V call is TRBV9, the J call TRBJ1-3; tentatively, D is TRBD1 (5 bases). The clonotype originates from an adult in good health. This material consisted of peripheral blood, taken on day 0 of MenACWY control vaccination. CDR3 DNA sequence: TGTGCCAGCAGCGCCGGGACGTCGAGCTCTGGAAACACCATATATTTT. Protein: CASSAGTSSSGNTIYF.